The rows below give T cell receptor beta chains drawn from one sample of a study of T-cell reconstitution after alpha-beta-depleted transplantation in children. TCRdb reprocessed the PCR reads via MiXCR and lists one record per CDR3 protein. The repertoire holds about 250,000 distinct CDR3 sequences, with 24% as singletons. The sequencing here drew on PBMCs, mostly from graft donor cells, taken 360 days after TCRalphabeta/CD19-depleted stem cell transplant. The receptor set was obtained from a female patient aged 2-15 years who had a stem cell transplant for congenital amegakaryocytic thrombocytopenia, so the T cells may come from the graft donor. Each CDR3 is given with its conserved first and last residue. A D gene is named only where the DNA matches it firmly. Expanded clones get a size class; other rows say once, few or many, or leave the size out.

clone_size | j_call | v_call | d_call | cdr3_aa | cdr3_nt
- | TRBJ1-4 | TRBV7-2 | - | CASSLGGAAPNEKLFF | TGTGCCAGCAGCCTGGGGGGGGCGGCCCCTAATGAAAAACTGTTTTTT
few | TRBJ2-7 | TRBV11-2 | - | CASSSRLLRSSYEQYF | TGTGCCAGCAGCTCGCGACTACTACGAAGCTCCTACGAGCAGTACTTC
once | TRBJ2-5 | TRBV11-2 | - | CASSLVAGAKLGTKNGETQYF | TGTGCCAGCAGCTTAGTGGCAGGGGCCAAACTCGGGACGAAAAACGGGGAGACCCAGTACTTC
- | TRBJ2-2 | TRBV12-3/TRBV12-4 | - | CASSLGLINTGELFF | TGTGCCAGCAGCCTGGGACTGATAAACACCGGGGAGCTGTTTTTT
- | TRBJ1-1 | TRBV7-9 | - | CASSLAMVNTEAFF | TGTGCCAGCAGCTTAGCCATGGTGAACACTGAAGCTTTCTTT
- | TRBJ2-3 | TRBV5-1 | TRBD2 | CASSWGVSGSFTDTQYF | TGCGCCAGCAGCTGGGGGGTTAGCGGGAGTTTCACAGATACGCAGTATTTT
many | TRBJ2-7 | TRBV6-1 | - | CASREQQVYSYEQYF | TGTGCCAGCAGAGAGCAACAGGTGTACTCCTACGAGCAGTACTTC
few | TRBJ2-5 | TRBV5-1 | - | CASSQLQAGIQETQYF | TGCGCCAGCAGCCAGCTACAGGCGGGCATTCAAGAGACCCAGTACTTC
few | TRBJ1-6 | TRBV5-1 | - | CASSLDASSYNSPLHF | TGCGCCAGCAGCTTGGACGCCAGCTCCTATAATTCACCCCTCCACTTT
- | TRBJ2-3 | TRBV20-1 | TRBD2 | CSARGGLAGIDTQYF | TGCAGTGCTAGAGGGGGACTAGCGGGTATAGATACGCAGTATTTT
many | TRBJ2-3 | TRBV12-3/TRBV12-4 | TRBD1 | CASSPRSTGATDTQYF | TGTGCCAGCAGTCCTAGGTCGACAGGGGCCACAGATACGCAGTATTTT
- | TRBJ2-7 | TRBV12-3/TRBV12-4 | TRBD1 | CASRRTGTGYEQYF | TGTGCCAGCAGACGAACCGGGACAGGGTACGAGCAGTACTTC
few | TRBJ2-7 | TRBV5-1 | TRBD2 | CASGTTYEQYF | TGCGCCAGCGGGACTACTTACGAGCAGTACTTC
many | TRBJ2-7 | TRBV7-9 | TRBD1 | CASSRGTGPYEQYF | TGTGCCAGCAGCCGCGGGACAGGACCCTACGAGCAGTACTTC
few | TRBJ1-4 | TRBV10-3 | - | CAIRTGLNEKLFF | TGTGCCATCAGGACAGGCCTTAATGAAAAACTGTTTTTT
few | TRBJ2-3 | TRBV24-1 | - | CATSEVSTDTQYF | TGTGCCACCAGTGAAGTCTCCACAGATACGCAGTATTTT
few | TRBJ2-7 | TRBV10-3 | TRBD2 | CAIGTIYEQYF | TGTGCCATCGGGACTATCTACGAGCAGTACTTC
once | TRBJ2-6 | TRBV5-5 | - | CASRQSGVGANVLTF | TGTGCCAGCAGACAGTCAGGGGTTGGGGCCAACGTCCTGACTTTC
- | TRBJ2-1 | TRBV28 | TRBD1 | CASSLFGTAVTLQYEQFF | TGTGCCAGCAGTTTGTTTGGGACAGCAGTTACCCTACAATATGAGCAGTTCTTC
few | TRBJ2-7 | TRBV10-3 | - | CAISGGRTYYEQYF | TGTGCCATCAGCGGGGGACGAACTTACTACGAGCAGTACTTC
few | TRBJ2-7 | TRBV7-6 | TRBD1 | CASSLEDRTYEQYF | TGTGCCAGCAGCTTAGAGGACAGGACCTACGAGCAGTACTTC
few | TRBJ1-2 | TRBV12-3/TRBV12-4 | TRBD1 | CASRPGPGQGTAGYTF | TGTGCCAGCAGACCAGGCCCGGGACAGGGGACGGCTGGCTACACCTTC
- | TRBJ2-7 | TRBV6-1 | - | CASSEVTGRKSYEQYF | TGTGCCAGCAGTGAAGTGACAGGTCGTAAATCCTACGAGCAGTACTTC
few | TRBJ2-6 | TRBV11-1 | TRBD1 | CASSQLAGQGYSGANVLTF | TGTGCCAGCAGCCAGTTGGCGGGACAGGGTTACTCTGGGGCCAACGTCCTGACTTTC
- | TRBJ2-5 | TRBV5-1 | TRBD2 | CASSLVSGLAGGSYQETQYF | TGCGCCAGCAGCTTGGTTTCCGGACTAGCGGGGGGATCCTACCAAGAGACCCAGTACTTC
- | TRBJ1-1 | TRBV6-2/TRBV6-3 | - | CASSDMPVTEAFF | TGTGCCAGTTCTGACATGCCCGTTACTGAAGCTTTCTTT
- | TRBJ2-3 | TRBV6-2/TRBV6-3 | - | CASKSSGGESVTQYF | TGTGCCAGCAAAAGCAGTGGGGGAGAGTCTGTCACGCAGTATTTT
few | TRBJ2-1 | TRBV7-2 | - | CASSFGGWNEQFF | TGTGCCAGCAGCTTTGGGGGATGGAATGAGCAGTTCTTC
- | TRBJ2-5 | TRBV5-1 | TRBD2 | CASSLGTSGQETQYF | TGCGCCAGCAGCCTCGGGACTAGCGGACAAGAGACCCAGTACTTC